This T cell receptor (beta chain) comes out of a study of T-cell memory formation after mild COVID-19. Of note for this clonotype: Its antigen is unknown.

Germline CDR1 reads MNHNY; CDR2 reads SVGAGI (reference sequence). The CDR3 spans 15 residues. V gave up 2 bases and J gave up 0 bases, with 8 bases separating them. Study-wide points: Contracting CD4+ clones lay largely in CM and EM, with CD8+ ones residing in EMRA. A second wave expanding day 15 to 37 was CD4+-biased; contracting clones were balanced.

After 5'RACE with constant-segment primers, TCR alpha and TCR beta cDNA libraries carrying sample barcodes and UMIs were obtained. One entry per CDR3 protein, called by TCRdb with MiXCR from the 5' RACE reads. The table shows about 560,000 distinct CDR3 sequences, with less than 25% occurring only once. Material: PBMCs or a T cell subset sorted from them (not recorded which). The origin of this receptor is an adult woman who had mild COVID-19 (a few samples of this study predate the infection). Cell type and time point are not known. This chain uses TRBV6-6 with TRBJ1-5; D gene unclear. Written as DNA, the CDR3 is TGTGCCAGCAGTTACGGCAGGATTAGCAATCAGCCCCAGCATTTT. Amino acid sequence: CASSYGRISNQPQHF.